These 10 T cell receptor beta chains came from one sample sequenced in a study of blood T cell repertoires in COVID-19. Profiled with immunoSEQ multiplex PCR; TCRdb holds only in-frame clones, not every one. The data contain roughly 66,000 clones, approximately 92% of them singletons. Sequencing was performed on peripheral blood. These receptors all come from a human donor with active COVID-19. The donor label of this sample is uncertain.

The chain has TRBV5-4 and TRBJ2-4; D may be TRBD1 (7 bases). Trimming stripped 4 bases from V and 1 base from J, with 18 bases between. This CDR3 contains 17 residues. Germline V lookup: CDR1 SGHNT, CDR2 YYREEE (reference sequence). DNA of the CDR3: TGTGCCAGCAGCCCTCAGGGGGGCTTAAGGGCCAAAAACATTCAGTACTTC. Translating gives CASSPQGGLRAKNIQYF.

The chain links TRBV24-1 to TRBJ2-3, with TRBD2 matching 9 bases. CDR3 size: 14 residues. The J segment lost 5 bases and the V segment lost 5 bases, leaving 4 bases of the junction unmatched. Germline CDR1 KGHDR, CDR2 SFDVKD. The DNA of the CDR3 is TGTGCCACCAGTGGAATAGCGGGAGTAGATACGCAGTATTTT. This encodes CATSGIAGVDTQYF.

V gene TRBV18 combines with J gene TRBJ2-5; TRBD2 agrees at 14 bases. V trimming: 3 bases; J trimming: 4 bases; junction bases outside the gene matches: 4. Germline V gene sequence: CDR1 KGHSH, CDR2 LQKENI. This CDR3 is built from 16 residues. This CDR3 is CASSPAGLAGGETQYF. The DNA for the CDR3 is TGTGCCAGCTCACCGGCCGGACTAGCGGGGGGAGAGACCCAGTACTTC.

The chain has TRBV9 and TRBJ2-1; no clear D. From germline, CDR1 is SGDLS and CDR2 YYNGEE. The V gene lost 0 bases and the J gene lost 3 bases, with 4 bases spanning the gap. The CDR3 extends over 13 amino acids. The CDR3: CASSVGSYNEQFF. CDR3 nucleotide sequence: TGTGCCAGCAGCGTAGGGAGCTACAATGAGCAGTTCTTC. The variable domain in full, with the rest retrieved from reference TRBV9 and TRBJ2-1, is DSGVTQTPKHLITATGQRVTLRCSPRSGDLSVYWYQQSLDQGLQFLIQYYNGEERAKGNILERFSAQQFPDLHSELNLSSLELGDSALYFCASSVGSYNEQFFGPGTRLTVL.

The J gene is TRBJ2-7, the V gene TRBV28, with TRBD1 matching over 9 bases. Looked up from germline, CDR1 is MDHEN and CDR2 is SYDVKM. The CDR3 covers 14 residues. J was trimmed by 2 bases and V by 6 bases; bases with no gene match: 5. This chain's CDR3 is CASRNRGLTYEQYF. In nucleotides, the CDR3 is TGTGCCAGCAGGAACAGGGGGCTCACCTACGAGCAGTACTTC.

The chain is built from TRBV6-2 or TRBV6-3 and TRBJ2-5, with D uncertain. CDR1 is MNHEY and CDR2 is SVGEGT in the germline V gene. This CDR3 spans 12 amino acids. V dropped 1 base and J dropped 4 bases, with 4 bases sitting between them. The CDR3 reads CASSYFRETQYF. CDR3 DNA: TGTGCCAGCAGTTACTTCAGAGAGACCCAGTACTTC.

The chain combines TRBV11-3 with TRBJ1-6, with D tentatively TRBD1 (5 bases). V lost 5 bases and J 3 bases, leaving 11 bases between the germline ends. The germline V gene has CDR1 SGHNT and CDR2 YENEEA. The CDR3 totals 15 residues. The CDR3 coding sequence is TGTGCCAGCAGCCCCTCGGGGGACTATAATTCACCCCTCCACTTT. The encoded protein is CASSPSGDYNSPLHF.

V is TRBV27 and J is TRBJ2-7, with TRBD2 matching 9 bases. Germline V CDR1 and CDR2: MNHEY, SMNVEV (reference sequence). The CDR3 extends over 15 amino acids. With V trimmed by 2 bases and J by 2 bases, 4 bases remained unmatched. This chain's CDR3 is CASSLAGGPTYEQYF. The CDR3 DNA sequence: TGTGCCAGCAGTTTAGCGGGAGGGCCGACCTACGAGCAGTACTTC.

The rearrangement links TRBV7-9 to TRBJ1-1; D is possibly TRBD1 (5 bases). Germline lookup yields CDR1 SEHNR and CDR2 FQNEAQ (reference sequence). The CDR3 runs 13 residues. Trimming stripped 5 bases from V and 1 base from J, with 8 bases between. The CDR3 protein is CASSPTGNTEAFF. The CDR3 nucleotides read TGTGCCAGCAGCCCTACAGGGAACACTGAAGCTTTCTTT.

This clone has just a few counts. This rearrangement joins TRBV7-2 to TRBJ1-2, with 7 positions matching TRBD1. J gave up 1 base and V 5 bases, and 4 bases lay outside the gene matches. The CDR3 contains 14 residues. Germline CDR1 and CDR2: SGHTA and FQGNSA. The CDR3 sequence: CASSVGTVNYGYTF. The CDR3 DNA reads TGTGCCAGCAGCGTCGGGACAGTTAACTATGGCTACACCTTC.